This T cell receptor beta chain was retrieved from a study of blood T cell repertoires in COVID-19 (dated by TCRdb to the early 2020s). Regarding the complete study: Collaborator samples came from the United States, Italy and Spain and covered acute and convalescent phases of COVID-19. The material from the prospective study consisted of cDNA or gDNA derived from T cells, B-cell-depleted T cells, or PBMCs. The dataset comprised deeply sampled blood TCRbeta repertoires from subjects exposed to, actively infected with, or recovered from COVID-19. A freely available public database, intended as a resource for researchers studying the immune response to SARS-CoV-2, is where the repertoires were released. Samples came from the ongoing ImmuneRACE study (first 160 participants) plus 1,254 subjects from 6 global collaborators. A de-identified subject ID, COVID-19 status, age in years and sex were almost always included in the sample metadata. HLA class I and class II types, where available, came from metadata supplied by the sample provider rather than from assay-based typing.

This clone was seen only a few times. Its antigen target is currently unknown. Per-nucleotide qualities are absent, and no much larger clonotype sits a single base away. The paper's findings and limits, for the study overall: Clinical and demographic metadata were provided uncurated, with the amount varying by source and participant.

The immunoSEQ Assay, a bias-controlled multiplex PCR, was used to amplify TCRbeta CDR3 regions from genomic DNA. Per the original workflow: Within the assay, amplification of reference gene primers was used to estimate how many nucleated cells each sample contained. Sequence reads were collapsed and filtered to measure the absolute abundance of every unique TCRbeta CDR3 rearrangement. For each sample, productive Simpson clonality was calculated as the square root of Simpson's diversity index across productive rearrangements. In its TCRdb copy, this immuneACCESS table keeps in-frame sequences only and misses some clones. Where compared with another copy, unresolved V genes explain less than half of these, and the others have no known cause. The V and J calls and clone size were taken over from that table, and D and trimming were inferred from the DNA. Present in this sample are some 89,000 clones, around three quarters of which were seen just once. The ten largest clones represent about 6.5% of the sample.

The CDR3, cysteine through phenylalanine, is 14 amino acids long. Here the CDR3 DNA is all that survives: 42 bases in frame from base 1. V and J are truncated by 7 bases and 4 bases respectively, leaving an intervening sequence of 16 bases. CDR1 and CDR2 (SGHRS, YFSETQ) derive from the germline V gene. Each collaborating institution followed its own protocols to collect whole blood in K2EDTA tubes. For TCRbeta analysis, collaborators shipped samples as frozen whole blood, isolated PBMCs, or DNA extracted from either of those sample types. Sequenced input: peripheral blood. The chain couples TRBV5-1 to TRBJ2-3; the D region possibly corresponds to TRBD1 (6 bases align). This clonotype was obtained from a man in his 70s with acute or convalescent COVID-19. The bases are TGCGCCAGCGCTTTTACAGGGTCAGCAGATACGCAGTATTTT. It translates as CASAFTGSADTQYF.